The source of this T cell receptor (beta chain) is a study of cytomegalovirus exposure and HLA in healthy donors. Study context: There were approximately 400 genotyped donors. Of these, roughly 84% fell in the genetic ancestry cluster associated with self-reported Caucasian donors.

PCR was performed using 60 Vbeta and 13 Jbeta primers. Sequenced by immunoSEQ multiplex PCR; TCRdb stores in-frame clones only, minus some. The table includes about 220,000 clones, approximately 82% detected once. Study-level points and caveats: A later analysis showed TCR association rates differing by HLA locus, peaking at DRB1 and lowest at HLA-C. According to a later analysis, donors in an Asian-associated ancestry cluster reportedly had fewer N-insertions than the roughly 630-donor mean.

The V segment lost 2 bases and the J segment 10 bases; nucleotides outside the gene matches: 7. CDR1 and CDR2 from the germline V gene are MNHEY and SMNVEV (reference sequence). The CDR3 is 13 residues long. Notes on this clone: Its target is not known.

This TCR was recovered from a man aged 18 to 35 in good health and CMV-seronegative. Sequencing input: PBMCs. This chain connects TRBV27 to TRBJ1-1, with 7 positions matching TRBD1. The CDR3 here is CASSLVGGARAFF. In DNA form, the CDR3 reads TGTGCCAGCAGTTTAGTAGGGGGCGCTCGAGCTTTCTTT.